Following are 18 T cell receptor beta chains from one sample sequenced in a study of CD8 T cells in Susac syndrome (dated by TCRdb to the late 2010s). The library was made by the immunoSEQ multiplex PCR assay. RNA was extracted using the RNeasy kit, and roughly 0.45 to 1 ug of the RNA was reverse transcribed with random hexamers. TCRdb reworked the public reads: Q25 trimming with fastp, MiXCR clone assembly, productive beta chains retained. Every entry covers one CDR3 protein and lists the most common genes and DNA from its rows. This sample lists 73,000 or so distinct CDR3 sequences; approximately 94% were detected once. The top ten hold under 0.5% of the sample. The sequenced sample consisted of CD8+ T cells from PBMCs. The source of these receptors is a human donor with multiple sclerosis.

This sequence joins TRBV12-3 or TRBV12-4 and TRBJ1-6; a weak D match, TRBD1 (6 bases). Trimming left V 5 bases short and J 14 bases short, with 16 bases between. The CDR3 is 13 amino acids. The CDR3 spells CASSPGQTAALHF. CDR3 nucleotides: TGTGCCAGCAGTCCTGGACAGACCGCGGCCCTCCACTTT.

The chain links TRBV7-9 to TRBJ1-4, with unresolved D. There are 15 residues in the CDR3. V lost 6 bases, J lost 6 bases, and 17 bases lay in between. CDR1 is SEHNR, CDR2 FQNEAQ, per germline (reference sequence). This CDR3 is CASRPTPRGDEKLFF. The CDR3, as DNA: TGTGCCAGCAGACCAACCCCTCGCGGAGATGAAAAACTGTTTTTT.

V and J are TRBV9 and TRBJ2-2; D is undetermined. This CDR3 comprises 14 residues. V gave up 4 bases and J gave up 1 base, with 8 bases separating them. Germline V gene lookup returns CDR1 SGDLS and CDR2 YYNGEE. The CDR3 DNA sequence: TGTGCCAGCAGCAGAGGTTGGAACACCGGGGAGCTGTTTTTT. Translation gives CASSRGWNTGELFF.

This clonotype has only one observation. The chain links TRBV4-1 to TRBJ2-7, with D unresolved. The CDR3 runs 14 residues. V gave up 0 bases and J gave up 9 bases, with 15 bases separating them. Looked up from germline, CDR1 is MGHRA and CDR2 is YSYEKL. The CDR3 is CASSQDLRHLGQYF. CDR3 DNA sequence: TGCGCCAGCAGCCAAGATTTACGGCACCTCGGGCAGTACTTC.

The gene calls are TRBV3-1 and TRBJ2-4, with D perhaps assigned TRBD1 or TRBD2 (5 bases each). This CDR3 has 17 amino acids. Germline V CDR1 and CDR2: LGHDT, YNNKEL (reference sequence). V was cut by 4 bases and J by 7 bases, with 23 bases left in between. The CDR3 is CASSLNLGSGSTNIQYF. For the CDR3, the DNA is TGTGCCAGCAGCCTAAATCTTGGGTCAGGGAGTACGAACATTCAGTACTTC.

This sequence joins TRBV27 and TRBJ1-5; D is perhaps TRBD1 (5 bases). The V gene's germline CDR1 is MNHEY and CDR2 SMNVEV (reference sequence). Trimming took 3 bases from V and 3 from J, leaving 6 bases between them. The CDR3 consists of 13 residues. The CDR3 spells CASSFRVNQPQHF. For the CDR3, the DNA is TGTGCCAGCAGTTTCAGGGTCAATCAGCCCCAGCATTTT.

V gene TRBV18 combines with J gene TRBJ2-3; D gene ambiguous. V shed 3 bases and J shed 6 bases, with 13 bases lying between them. Germline V CDR1 and CDR2: KGHSH, LQKENI. This CDR3 is built from 14 residues. The CDR3 DNA follows: TGTGCCAGCTCACCTGGACGGGCGCGGGATACGCAGTATTTT. Its translation: CASSPGRARDTQYF.

V gene TRBV27 combines with J gene TRBJ1-5; unclear D gene. This CDR3 contains 14 residues. Trimming stripped 3 bases from V and 1 base from J, with 7 bases between. Germline V gene data show CDR1 as MNHEY and CDR2 as SMNVEV (reference sequence). The CDR3 sequence is CASSLGVSNQPQHF. The CDR3 coding sequence is TGTGCCAGCAGTTTGGGAGTAAGCAATCAGCCCCAGCATTTT.

The chain joins TRBV29-1 to TRBJ2-1; no clear D gene. The CDR3 runs 13 residues. Germline V gene lookup returns CDR1 SQVTM and CDR2 ANQGSEA. Trimming took off 1 base at V and 8 bases at J, with 12 bases between the two ends. The CDR3 nucleotides are TGCAGCGTTGAAGCCCTTGGGAACCATGAGCAGTTCTTC. Encoded protein: CSVEALGNHEQFF.

This clonotype came up once. V is TRBV12-3 or TRBV12-4 and J is TRBJ2-7; D not resolved. The CDR3 loop spans 13 amino acids. V was trimmed by 2 bases and J by 0 bases, leaving 5 bases between them. The CDR3 reads CASSLYRSYEQYF. CDR3 DNA: TGTGCCAGCAGTTTATACCGCTCCTACGAGCAGTACTTC.

The rearrangement links TRBV13 to TRBJ2-1; a possible D gene is TRBD1 (6 bases). V dropped 5 bases and J dropped 0 bases, with 14 bases sitting between them. In germline, CDR1 is PRHDT, CDR2 FYEKMQ (reference sequence). The CDR3 totals 16 residues. CDR3 residues: CASSAGQLSSYNEQFF. CDR3 in DNA: TGTGCCAGCAGCGCCGGACAGCTAAGCTCCTACAATGAGCAGTTCTTC.

This clonotype has a handful of counts. The chain employs TRBV3-1 and TRBJ2-7; D gene ambiguous. CDR3 length: 15 amino acids. Germline V gene sequence: CDR1 LGHDT, CDR2 YNNKEL (reference sequence). Trimming pared 0 bases from V and 4 bases from J, leaving 13 bases between. CDR3 loop: CASSQEGNGPYEQYF. CDR3 sequence (DNA): TGTGCCAGCAGCCAAGAGGGGAATGGTCCTTACGAGCAGTACTTC.

This chain links TRBV7-9 with TRBJ2-1; TRBD2 matches 12 bases. The J segment lost 6 bases and the V segment lost 6 bases, leaving 6 bases of the junction unmatched. This CDR3 is 15 amino acids long. CDR1 is SEHNR, CDR2 FQNEAQ, per germline (reference sequence). CDR3 region: CASRYGLAGPNEQFF. The CDR3 DNA reads TGTGCCAGCAGATATGGACTAGCGGGGCCCAATGAGCAGTTCTTC.

This chain uses TRBV3-1 with TRBJ1-4; D not resolved. V was pared by 1 base and J by 6 bases, with 9 bases between. CDR3 length equals 14 residues. Per germline, CDR1 LGHDT and CDR2 YNNKEL (reference sequence). The CDR3 protein is CASSQAQPHEKLFF. As DNA, the CDR3 is TGTGCCAGCAGCCAAGCACAGCCCCATGAAAAACTGTTTTTT.

The chain recombines TRBV30 with TRBJ1-1; D is ambiguous. The length of the CDR3 is 13 residues. Trimming pared 0 bases from V and 8 bases from J, leaving 13 bases between. The germline V gene encodes CDR1 GTSNPN and CDR2 SVGIG (reference sequence). The chain's CDR3 is CAWSVLSGREAFF. In nucleotides, the CDR3 is TGTGCCTGGAGTGTTCTTTCGGGCCGAGAAGCTTTCTTT.

The CDR3 nucleotides are TGTGCCAGCAGCCAGAACAGGGGAGGGTACACTGAAGCTTTCTTT. This translates into CASSQNRGGYTEAFF. This chain joins TRBV5-4 and TRBJ1-1; 7 bases match TRBD1. Germline V gene data show CDR1 as SGHNT and CDR2 as YYREEE (reference sequence). The CDR3 runs 15 residues. V lost 4 bases to trimming and J lost 3 bases; unmatched junction nucleotides: 9. Together with reference TRBV5-4 and TRBJ1-1, the CDR3 gives the full variable domain: ETGVTQSPTHLIKTRGQQVTLRCSSQSGHNTVSWYQQALGQGPQFIFQYYREEENGRGNFPPRFSGLQFPNYSSELNVNALELDDSALYLCASSQNRGGYTEAFFGQGTRLTVV.

The chain recombines TRBV18 with TRBJ2-7, with 8 bases aligning to TRBD1. The CDR3 is 15 residues long. Germline V gene lookup returns CDR1 KGHSH and CDR2 LQKENI. The junction had 7 bases not matched to a gene; V was cut back by 3 bases and J by 3 bases. The DNA of the CDR3 is TGTGCCAGCTCACCTCAGGGGGCGCGGAACTACGAGCAGTACTTC. Translation gives CASSPQGARNYEQYF. The whole variable domain, remainder taken from reference TRBV18 and TRBJ2-7, is NAGVMQNPRHLVRRRGQEARLRCSPMKGHSHVYWYRQLPEEGLKFMVYLQKENIIDESGMPKERFSAEFPKEGPSILRIQQVVRGDSAAYFCASSPQGARNYEQYFGPGTRLTVT.

The rearrangement uses TRBV30 and TRBJ2-7, with 7 nucleotides matching TRBD2. CDR3 length: 15 residues. The V gene's germline CDR1 is GTSNPN and CDR2 SVGIG (reference sequence). Trimming took 0 bases from V and 1 from J; bases not matched to a gene: 6. The CDR3 bases are TGTGCCTGGAGTGTAGGGAGGGGTATGTCCTACGAGCAGTACTTC. It codes for CAWSVGRGMSYEQYF.